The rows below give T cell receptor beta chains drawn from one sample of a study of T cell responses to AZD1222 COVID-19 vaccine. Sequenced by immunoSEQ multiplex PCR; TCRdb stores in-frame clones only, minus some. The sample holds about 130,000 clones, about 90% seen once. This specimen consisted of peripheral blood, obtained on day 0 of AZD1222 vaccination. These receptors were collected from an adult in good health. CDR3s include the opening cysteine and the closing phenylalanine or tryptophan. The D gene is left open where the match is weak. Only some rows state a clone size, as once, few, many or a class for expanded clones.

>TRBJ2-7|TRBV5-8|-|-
TGTGCCAGCAGCCCGGCGTACGAGCAGTACTTC
CASSPAYEQYF
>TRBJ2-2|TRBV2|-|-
TGTGCCAGCAGTGAAGCGGCCTGGGCGACAGGGGAGCTGTTTTTT
CASSEAAWATGELFF
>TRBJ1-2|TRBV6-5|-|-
TGTGCCAGCAGCTTAAGGGGGGAAGTTGGCTATGGCTACACCTTC
CASSLRGEVGYGYTF
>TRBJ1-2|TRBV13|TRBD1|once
TGTGCCAGCAATCTAGTAGGGGGCCTCAGCTATGGCTACACCTTC
CASNLVGGLSYGYTF
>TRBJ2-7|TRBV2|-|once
TGTGCCAGCGAAGACAGGACCACCTACGAGCAGTACTTC
CASEDRTTYEQYF
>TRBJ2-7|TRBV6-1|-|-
TGTGCCAGCAGTGAACGCTTGGGGTCCGAGCAGTACTTC
CASSERLGSEQYF
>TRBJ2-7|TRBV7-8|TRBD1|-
TGTGCCAGCAGCTTGCCGGGACAGGCAAGCGAGCAGTACTTC
CASSLPGQASEQYF
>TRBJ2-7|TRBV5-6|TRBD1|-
TGTGCCAGCAGCTTGGGGACAGGGGACGAGCAGTACTTC
CASSLGTGDEQYF
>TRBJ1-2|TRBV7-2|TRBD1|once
TGTGCCAGCAGCCTCCTCTCGACAGGGCGTCGCTATGGCTACACCTTC
CASSLLSTGRRYGYTF
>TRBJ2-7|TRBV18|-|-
TGTGCCACCCAAGAGGGTAATCCCTACGAGCAGTACTTC
CATQEGNPYEQYF
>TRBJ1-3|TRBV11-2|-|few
TGTGCCAGCAGCTCCGCGGATGGAAACACCATATATTTT
CASSSADGNTIYF
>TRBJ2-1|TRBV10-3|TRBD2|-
TGTGCCATCAGTGAGGGACTAGCGGGAGTAAACAATGAGCAGTTCTTC
CAISEGLAGVNNEQFF
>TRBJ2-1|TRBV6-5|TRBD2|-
TGTGCCAGCAACGGACTAGCGGGGGTTCACAATGAGCAGTTCTTC
CASNGLAGVHNEQFF
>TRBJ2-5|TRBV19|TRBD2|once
TGTGCCAGTAGTGAAGCGGGGGTGGGTCAAGAGACCCAGTACTTC
CASSEAGVGQETQYF
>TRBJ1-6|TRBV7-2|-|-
TGTGCCAGCAGCCTTGCGGGACGGGAAAATTCACCCCTCCACTTT
CASSLAGRENSPLHF
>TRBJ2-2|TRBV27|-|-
TGTGCCAGCAGTTTATCGGCAGGAAACACCGGGGAGCTGTTTTTT
CASSLSAGNTGELFF
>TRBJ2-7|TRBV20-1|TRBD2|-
TGCAGTGCTAGTGGGGCTAGCGGGTCCCTCTCCTACGAGCAGTACTTC
CSASGASGSLSYEQYF
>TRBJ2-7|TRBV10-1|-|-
TGCGCCAGCGGATCCGGGGCGTACGAGCAGTACTTC
CASGSGAYEQYF
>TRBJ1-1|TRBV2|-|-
TGTGCCAGCAGTGAAGAAGGTAGGGGGTGGAACACTGAAGCTTTCTTT
CASSEEGRGWNTEAFF
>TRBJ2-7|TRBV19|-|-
TGTGCCGTTGGAGGGGGGGAGCAGTACTTC
CAVGGGEQYF
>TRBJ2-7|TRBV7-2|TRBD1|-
TGTGCCAGCAGCTTAGATCCGGGACAGGAATACGAGCAGTACTTC
CASSLDPGQEYEQYF
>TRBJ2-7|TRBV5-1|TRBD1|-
TGCGCCAGCAGCTTGGGACAGGGGACGCACGAGCAGTACTTC
CASSLGQGTHEQYF
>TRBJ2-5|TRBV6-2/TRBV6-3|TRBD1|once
TGTGCCAGCAGTCCCGGGACAGGGGTTGGGTCAAAGACCCAGTACTTC
CASSPGTGVGSKTQYF
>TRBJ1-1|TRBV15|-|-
TGTGCCACCAGCAGAGATCGCGAAGCTTTCTTT
CATSRDREAFF
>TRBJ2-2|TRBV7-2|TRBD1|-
TGTGCCAGCAGCGGTCGACAGGGTAGTACCGGGGAGCTGTTTTTT
CASSGRQGSTGELFF
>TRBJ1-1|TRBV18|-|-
TGTGCCAGCTCACTTCTCCGGGATACTGAAGCTTTCTTT
CASSLLRDTEAFF
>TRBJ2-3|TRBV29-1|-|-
TGCAGCGTCGACCGGGACAACACAGATACGCAGTATTTT
CSVDRDNTDTQYF
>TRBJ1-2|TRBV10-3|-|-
TGTGCCACCACCCCACGTGAGACAGAAAATGGCTACACCTTC
CATTPRETENGYTF
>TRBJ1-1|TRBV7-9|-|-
TGTGCCAGCAGCCTCGGACAGCAGAACACTGAAGCTTTCTTT
CASSLGQQNTEAFF
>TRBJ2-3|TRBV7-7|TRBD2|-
TGTGCTAGCAGCCGTAGCGGGGGGGCCACAGATACGCAGTATTTT
CASSRSGGATDTQYF
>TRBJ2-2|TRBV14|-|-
TGTGCCAGCAGCCAAGCTACTGGGGGCGGGGAGCTGTTTTTT
CASSQATGGGELFF